This is a list of T cell receptor beta chains from one sample in a study of T cell repertoires in cytomegalovirus infection. TCRdb redid the calling of the reads with MiXCR, one entry per CDR3 protein. Of around 630,000 distinct CDR3 sequences listed, 20% to 25% are singletons. The sample was CD8+ T cells from PBMCs. The receptors were gathered from a human donor in good health (CMV status not recorded). Some clones in this sample may be carry-over from other donors' samples. CDR3s include the opening cysteine and the closing phenylalanine or tryptophan. The D gene is left open where the match is weak. Clone size is not always given. Where it is, it says once, few, many or a class for expanded clones.

>TRBV19|TRBJ2-2|few|-
CASSIGTDYTGELFF
TGTGCCAGTAGTATAGGGACCGATTACACCGGGGAGCTGTTTTTT
>TRBV7-9|TRBJ2-7|-|-
CASSPSPVLAEQYF
TGTGCCAGCAGCCCGTCCCCGGTCCTTGCCGAGCAGTACTTC
>TRBV28|TRBJ1-5|few|-
CASRPPPESELGNQPQHF
TGTGCCAGCAGACCCCCCCCCGAGTCGGAGCTTGGCAATCAGCCCCAGCATTTT
>TRBV7-8|TRBJ2-5|many|-
CASSFSGSKQETQYF
TGTGCCAGCAGCTTTAGCGGAAGCAAACAAGAGACCCAGTACTTC
>TRBV4-2|TRBJ2-7|few|-
CASSLQKDSPYEQYF
TGTGCCAGCAGCCTACAAAAGGACAGTCCCTACGAGCAGTACTTC
>TRBV20-1|TRBJ2-1|-|-
CSARDLGASSYNEQFF
TGCAGTGCTAGAGATCTAGGAGCCAGCTCCTACAATGAGCAGTTCTTC
>TRBV29-1|TRBJ1-2|few|-
CSVIPWGAAANYGYTF
TGCAGCGTGATACCTTGGGGTGCAGCAGCTAACTATGGCTACACCTTC
>TRBV7-9|TRBJ1-5|few|TRBD1
CASSLGQGFQPQHF
TGTGCCAGCAGCCTGGGACAGGGGTTTCAGCCCCAGCATTTT
>TRBV6-2/TRBV6-3|TRBJ1-2|-|-
CASSTDSTTF
TGTGCCAGCAGTACCGACAGCACGACCTTC
>TRBV15|TRBJ1-6|many|-
CATSRGSSSYNSPLHF
TGTGCCACCAGCAGAGGGTCCAGCTCCTATAATTCACCCCTCCACTTT